A selection of T cell receptor beta chains follows, all from one sample in a study of OX40 agonist ivuxolimab in advanced cancers. The assay was immunoSEQ multiplex PCR, and TCRdb's table has in-frame clones only and misses some. Of about 67,000 clones detected, roughly 82% appear once; the ten largest clones hold 2.4%. The sequencing used CD4+ or CD8+ T cells sorted from blood, collected in a trial of the OX40 agonist ivuxolimab. The origin of the receptors is an adult with an advanced solid tumor such as melanoma, head and neck, liver or kidney cancer. Both conserved end residues are part of each CDR3. A D gene is named only where the DNA matches it firmly. Only some rows state a clone size, as once, few, many or a class for expanded clones.

V: TRBV11-2; J: TRBJ2-3; length: 16; size: NA; D: TRBD2; DNA: TGTGCCAGCAGCTTTTCAGCGGGGGGGCAAAGAGATACGCAGTATTTT; CDR3: CASSFSAGGQRDTQYF
V: TRBV19; J: TRBJ1-3; length: 17; size: NA; D: NA; DNA: TGTGCCAGTAGTACCCGGCAACAGGGATTCTCTGGAAACACCATATATTTT; CDR3: CASSTRQQGFSGNTIYF
V: TRBV7-2; J: TRBJ2-1; length: 13; size: NA; D: NA; DNA: TGTGCCAGCAGCTTAATATCCTACAATGAGCAGTTCTTC; CDR3: CASSLISYNEQFF
V: TRBV29-1; J: TRBJ2-1; length: 13; size: NA; D: TRBD2; DNA: TGCAGCGCCCGGACTAGCGGGGGGGCTAAGCAGTTCTTC; CDR3: CSARTSGGAKQFF
V: TRBV18; J: TRBJ2-7; length: 15; size: NA; D: NA; DNA: TGTGCCAGCTCCTCCACAGGACAGACCTCCTACGAGCAGTACTTC; CDR3: CASSSTGQTSYEQYF
V: TRBV28; J: TRBJ2-7; length: 15; size: NA; D: TRBD1; DNA: TGTGCCAGCAGACTCCAGGGGACAGGGGGGGCCGAGCAGTACTTC; CDR3: CASRLQGTGGAEQYF
V: TRBV9; J: TRBJ2-2; length: 15; size: NA; D: NA; DNA: TGTGCCAGCAGCGTAGGATGGGGGAACACCGGGGAGCTGTTTTTT; CDR3: CASSVGWGNTGELFF
V: TRBV18; J: TRBJ1-6; length: 15; size: few; D: NA; DNA: TGTGCCAGCTCACCACCGGTCAGGGAGGGTTCACCCCTCCACTTT; CDR3: CASSPPVREGSPLHF
V: TRBV7-2; J: TRBJ2-7; length: 14; size: NA; D: NA; DNA: TGTGCCAGCAGCTTTACAGGGAAGGTCGGCGAGCAGTACTTC; CDR3: CASSFTGKVGEQYF
V: TRBV19; J: TRBJ2-5; length: 12; size: NA; D: NA; DNA: TGTGCCAGTAAAAGCCCCTCGGAGACCCAGTACTTC; CDR3: CASKSPSETQYF
V: TRBV5-1; J: TRBJ1-1; length: 14; size: NA; D: NA; DNA: TGCGCCAGCAGCTTTAACTCCCTGAACACTGAAGCTTTCTTT; CDR3: CASSFNSLNTEAFF
V: TRBV7-8; J: TRBJ2-1; length: 15; size: NA; D: NA; DNA: TGTGCCAGCAGCCCCGGGGAGGGGGCGTTCGATGAGCAGTTCTTC; CDR3: CASSPGEGAFDEQFF
V: TRBV11-2; J: TRBJ1-5; length: 13; size: NA; D: NA; DNA: TGTGCCAGCAGCTTAACTAGCAATCAGCCCCAGCATTTT; CDR3: CASSLTSNQPQHF
V: TRBV13; J: TRBJ1-2; length: 13; size: NA; D: NA; DNA: TGTGCCAGCAGCTTAGGCGTCCCGGGAGGCTACACCTTC; CDR3: CASSLGVPGGYTF
V: TRBV6-1; J: TRBJ1-4; length: 15; size: medium-sized; D: NA; DNA: TGTGCCAGCAGTACCTACCGCCAGGCTAATGAAAAACTGTTTTTT; CDR3: CASSTYRQANEKLFF